This T cell receptor (beta chain) was identified in a study of blood T cell repertoires in COVID-19. As for the study in general: PBMCs, B-cell-depleted T cells, or T cells were the source of the cDNA or gDNA that made up the material.

This clone turned up a few times. Libraries were prepared by immunoSEQ multiplex PCR; TCRdb keeps only in-frame clonotypes and omits some of them. The table includes 300,000 to 350,000 clones, about 88% detected once. Followed over time, Seattle patients had been enrolled while infection was active. Germline loops: CDR1 SGHAT, CDR2 FQNNGV. Trimming removed 5 bases from V and 3 bases from J; junction bases left unmatched: 7. The CDR3 loop spans 15 amino acids. The sequenced sample was peripheral blood. The sequence derives from a woman in her 70s with COVID-19, enrolled during active disease. The V and J genes are TRBV11-2 and TRBJ1-2; 9 nucleotides match TRBD1. The CDR3 DNA reads as TGTGCCAGCAGCCCCTACAGGGGGCAAGACTATGGCTACACCTTC. Its translation is CASSPYRGQDYGYTF.